Listed here is a single T cell receptor beta chain. Antigen unknown. Germline lookup yields CDR1 SGHRS and CDR2 YFSETQ. The CDR3 has 13 amino acids. Trimming stripped 4 bases from V and 6 bases from J, with 11 bases between. Sequencing targeted expressed TCRB transcripts, as all isolated RNA had been reverse transcribed. Assay: immunoSEQ multiplex PCR; the TCRdb copy retains only in-frame clones and omits some. The sample holds hundreds of thousands of clones, over 10% seen once. This specimen belongs to a study of beta chain features in type 1 diabetes. The study's findings and limits: Moderate but significant shortening of TCRB CDR3s was recorded in all four CD4+ subsets from Type 1 diabetes patients. An over-representation of cells with high TCR expression could result from cDNA sequencing.

Only one heparinised blood draw was taken per donor, and its volume averaged approximately 100 mL. Central memory, naive, regulatory and stem cell-like memory CD4+ cells were sorted by CD45RO/CCR7/CD25/CD127/CD95/CD27. V and J are TRBV5-1 and TRBJ2-1; no clear D. The source of this sequence is a man aged 18 to 30 with type 1 diabetes. Sequenced input: naive CD4+ T cells from blood. The CDR3 DNA follows: TGCGCCAGCAGCGTAGGCGGCCCCAATGAGCAGTTCTTC. This encodes CASSVGGPNEQFF.